The source of this T cell receptor beta chain is a study of T cell repertoires in cytomegalovirus infection. Study details: It can be stated that public TCR beta signatures indicated CMV infection as well as a matching HLA type.

A remark on this clonotype: Its antigen is as yet unknown.

TCRdb reprocessed the reads with MiXCR, giving one entry per CDR3 protein. The table records approximately 140,000 distinct CDR3 sequences, roughly a quarter of them present only once. This CDR3 is 16 amino acids long. From germline, CDR1 is SNHLY and CDR2 FYNNEI. The ends lost 1 base at V and 3 bases at J; junction bases unmatched: 2. Sequencing used PBMCs, sequenced either directly or after in vitro stimulation (not recorded which). The chain couples TRBV2 to TRBJ2-1; 11 nucleotides match TRBD2. The receptor was isolated from a human donor in good health (CMV status not recorded). Some clones in this sample may be carry-over from other donors' samples. In DNA, the CDR3 is TGTGCCAGCAGTGAAGAACTAGCGGGAGTCTACAATGAGCAGTTCTTC. The encoded protein is CASSEELAGVYNEQFF.